This T cell receptor (beta chain) is drawn from a study of CD8 T cells in Susac syndrome. Study context: Of the sequenced Susac syndrome patients, about six had active disease and eight or nine were in remission.

V shed 4 bases and J shed 2 bases, with 11 bases lying between them. The germline V gene has CDR1 SEHNR and CDR2 FQNEAQ (reference sequence). The CDR3 spans 14 residues. FACS was used to enrich TEMRA cells, whereas the CD8+ and CD4+ T cells were obtained by negative isolation. The RNA input was roughly 0.5 to 1 ug, and it was reverse transcribed with random hexamers. An immunoSEQ multiplex PCR amplified TCR beta CDR3 over 54 Vbeta and 13 Jbeta. TCRdb fed the immunoSEQ multiplex PCR reads into MiXCR, producing one record per CDR3 protein. The sample gives approximately 190,000 distinct CDR3 sequences, around 95% of which show up once; roughly 0.15% is in the top ten.

The TCR originated in a human donor with Susac syndrome. The rearrangement links TRBV7-9 to TRBJ2-5; D remains unclear. Sequenced: CD8+ T cells from PBMCs. This CDR3 reads CASSSGNPQETQYF. CDR3 in DNA: TGTGCCAGCAGCTCAGGAAACCCTCAAGAGACCCAGTACTTC.